The rows below give T cell receptor beta chains drawn from one sample of a study of a mutant IDH1 vaccine in newly diagnosed glioma. Using immunoSEQ multiplex PCR, the repertoire was profiled, and TCRdb retains in-frame clones only, with some absent. The sample includes over 50,000 clones, about three quarters of them seen just once. The antigens these receptors bind are not known. Specimen: PBMCs, collected from a glioma patient whose treatment included an IDH1 peptide vaccine. These TCRs come from a woman aged 40 to 50 with glioma. Some clones in this sample may be carry-over from other donors' samples. The CDR3 runs from the conserved cysteine through the conserved F or W. D genes are given only for firm matches. The size field is filled for only some rows; it gives once, few, many or a size class.

D gene	J gene	clone size	V gene	CDR3 protein	CDR3 DNA
TRBD1	TRBJ1-4	.	TRBV15	CATSSDRGGEKLFF	TGTGCCACCAGCTCGGACAGGGGGGGCGAAAAACTGTTTTTT
TRBD2	TRBJ2-7	.	TRBV12-5	CASASGGAGEQYF	TGTGCTAGTGCCTCGGGGGGAGCTGGCGAGCAGTACTTC
.	TRBJ1-1	few	TRBV18	CASSPRVGGTEAFF	TGTGCCAGCTCACCACGGGTAGGGGGTACTGAAGCTTTCTTT
.	TRBJ1-5	once	TRBV4-2	CASSQTMGGGHQPQHF	TGTGCCAGCAGCCAAACGATGGGAGGGGGACATCAGCCCCAGCATTTT
.	TRBJ1-2	.	TRBV4-1	CASSRTETVYGYTF	TGCGCCAGCAGCCGAACCGAGACGGTCTATGGCTACACCTTC
.	TRBJ1-4	.	TRBV7-9	CASSPEGEGLNEKLFF	TGTGCCAGCAGCCCAGAAGGGGAAGGGCTTAATGAAAAACTGTTTTTT
.	TRBJ2-1	once	TRBV19	CASSTTSGYYNEQFF	TGTGCCAGTAGTACGACGTCGGGGTATTACAATGAGCAGTTCTTC
.	TRBJ2-6	few	TRBV19	CASSMGRSWANVLTF	TGTGCCAGTAGTATGGGACGGTCATGGGCCAACGTCCTGACTTTC
.	TRBJ2-1	.	TRBV4-1	CASSHLGPRGEQFF	TGCGCCAGCAGCCACCTCGGACCGAGAGGTGAGCAGTTCTTC
TRBD1	TRBJ1-4	.	TRBV27	CASGPHRGHEKLFF	TGTGCCAGCGGACCCCACAGGGGACATGAAAAACTGTTTTTT
.	TRBJ2-7	.	TRBV11-2	CASSPSPGIAGYEQYF	TGTGCCAGCAGCCCTTCACCAGGGATCGCGGGCTACGAGCAGTACTTC
TRBD2	TRBJ2-7	.	TRBV6-1	CASSDQSGSSYEQYF	TGTGCCAGCAGTGACCAAAGCGGGAGCTCCTACGAGCAGTACTTC
TRBD2	TRBJ2-1	.	TRBV18	CASSPAGVASEQFF	TGTGCCAGCTCACCGGCGGGGGTGGCCTCTGAGCAGTTCTTC